The 26 T cell receptor beta chains reported below all come from one sample, sequenced in a study of cytotoxic CD8 clonotypes in ibrutinib-treated CLL. This table comes from immunoSEQ multiplex PCR, and its TCRdb copy is limited to in-frame clones, with some not included. The table has roughly 180,000 clones, about 80% seen once. Sequenced here: PBMCs, sampled after 24 months of ibrutinib treatment. The receptors come from a human donor with chronic lymphocytic leukemia.

This chain joins TRBV28 and TRBJ2-7; the D call may be TRBD1 or TRBD2 (5 bases each). The germline gives CDR1 MDHEN, CDR2 SYDVKM. V lost 5 bases and J lost 3, with 14 bases in between. The CDR3 covers 14 residues. Written as DNA, the CDR3 is TGTGCCAGCAGTCAACCGGGACGGCTCTACGAGCAGTACTTC. The encoded protein is CASSQPGRLYEQYF.

CDR3 in DNA: TGTGCCTGGAGTGTCTTCATTGGAGGGGTCTATAATTCACCCCTCCACTTT. Translation: CAWSVFIGGVYNSPLHF. V is TRBV30 and J is TRBJ1-6; the D gene is possibly TRBD1 (5 bases). Between the trimmed V and J ends, which lost 0 bases and 3 bases, there was a span of 15 bases. The CDR3 has 17 residues. The V gene's germline CDR1 is GTSNPN and CDR2 SVGIG (reference sequence).

This chain uses TRBV7-3 with TRBJ1-1; D is undetermined. Trimming left V 2 bases short and J 5 bases short, with 12 bases between. The CDR3 spans 14 residues. Germline loops: CDR1 SGHTA, CDR2 FQGTGA. The CDR3 loop reads CASSLYEQPTEAFF. The DNA of the CDR3 is TGTGCCAGCAGCTTATATGAACAGCCTACTGAAGCTTTCTTT.

The rearrangement joins TRBV10-3 to TRBJ2-5; D unresolved. Germline assignment: CDR1 ENHRY and CDR2 SYGVKD. The CDR3 contains 14 residues. V shed 0 bases and J shed 5 bases, with 10 bases lying between them. CDR3 region: CAISESGFWETQYF. The CDR3 DNA reads TGTGCCATCAGTGAGTCTGGGTTTTGGGAGACCCAGTACTTC.

The J gene is TRBJ2-1, the V gene TRBV5-1, with a tentative D call TRBD2 (6 bases). Germline values: CDR1 SGHRS, CDR2 YFSETQ. V gave up 6 bases and J gave up 3 bases, with 13 bases separating them. The CDR3 has 14 residues. CDR3 in amino acids: CASTPASVYNEQFF. DNA for the CDR3: TGCGCCAGCACCCCGGCTAGCGTCTACAATGAGCAGTTCTTC.

The CDR3 DNA reads as TGTGCCAGCAGCCCCAGAACAAATGGAAACACCATATATTTT. Translating gives CASSPRTNGNTIYF. The V and J genes are TRBV9 and TRBJ1-3, with D unclear. The V gene's germline CDR1 is SGDLS and CDR2 YYNGEE. With 4 bases removed from V and 3 bases from J, the gap between germline ends came to 11 bases. The CDR3 is 14 residues long.

The chain is built from TRBV6-6 and TRBJ1-5, with a tentative D call TRBD1 (6 bases). V was pared by 10 bases and J by 5 bases, with 15 bases between. The CDR3 sequence is 13 residues long. Germline V CDR1 and CDR2: MNHNY, SVGAGI (reference sequence). The CDR3 nucleotides read TGTGCCACTCCGCCGGGGGGCTATCAGCCCCAGCATTTT. Amino acid sequence: CATPPGGYQPQHF.

The V and J genes are TRBV9 and TRBJ2-2, with 11 bases lining up with TRBD2. The CDR3 runs 18 residues. Germline V gives CDR1 SGDLS, CDR2 YYNGEE. The ends lost 1 base at V and 7 bases at J; junction bases unmatched: 12. CDR3 in amino acids: CASSVRGASGRRIGELFF. CDR3 DNA sequence: TGTGCCAGCAGCGTAAGGGGGGCTAGCGGGAGGCGTATCGGGGAGCTGTTTTTT.

V is TRBV6-6 and J is TRBJ1-5; 8 bases agree with TRBD1. The CDR3 has 16 residues. Per the germline V gene, CDR1 is MNHNY and CDR2 is SVGAGI (reference sequence). Unmatched junction bases numbered 14, after V lost 6 bases and J lost 7 bases. The CDR3 loop reads CASSPARGQGSQPQHF. CDR3 DNA: TGTGCCAGCAGCCCAGCCAGGGGGCAGGGGTCCCAGCCCCAGCATTTT.

This clone was seen only a few times. The chain joins TRBV4-1 to TRBJ1-4; D call uncertain. CDR3 length: 13 amino acids. Deletions cut 3 bases from V and 8 bases from J, with 10 bases between. CDR1 is MGHRA, CDR2 YSYEKL, per germline. The CDR3, as DNA: TGCGCCAGCAGCCAGAGCCGGGGAGAAAAACTGTTTTTT. Translating gives CASSQSRGEKLFF.

This clone was seen more than once but under ten times. This chain uses TRBV4-1 with TRBJ1-1; D is perhaps TRBD1 (5 bases). V gave up 7 bases and J gave up 5 bases, with 20 bases separating them. The CDR3 has 15 residues. Germline V gene lookup returns CDR1 MGHRA and CDR2 YSYEKL. In DNA form, the CDR3 reads TGCGCCAGCACCCCAGGGCGGGGTGATTGGACTGAAGCTTTCTTT. Its translation is CASTPGRGDWTEAFF.

The gene calls are TRBV4-1 and TRBJ1-2; D possibly corresponds to TRBD1 (6 bases). Trimming pared 4 bases from V and 3 bases from J, leaving 21 bases between. The CDR3 is made up of 17 amino acids. Per the germline V gene, CDR1 is MGHRA and CDR2 is YSYEKL. The DNA for the CDR3 is TGCGCCAGCAGCCCTATTATGCAGGGGCCGGGGGACTATGGCTACACCTTC. It specifies CASSPIMQGPGDYGYTF.

In nucleotides, the CDR3 is TGTGCCAGCAGCGTAAGCGGGAGCGGCGAGACCCAGTACTTC. It translates to CASSVSGSGETQYF. The rearrangement uses TRBV9 and TRBJ2-5; TRBD2 aligns across 8 bases. This CDR3 region has 14 residues. Germline V CDR1 and CDR2: SGDLS, YYNGEE. V shed 1 base and J 5 bases; nucleotides not matched to a gene: 4. Combining the CDR3 with reference TRBV9 and TRBJ2-5 gives the whole variable domain DSGVTQTPKHLITATGQRVTLRCSPRSGDLSVYWYQQSLDQGLQFLIQYYNGEERAKGNILERFSAQQFPDLHSELNLSSLELGDSALYFCASSVSGSGETQYFGPGTRLLVL.

This sequence joins TRBV12-5 and TRBJ2-5; 9 bases align to TRBD1. Germline CDR1 reads LGHNT; CDR2 reads FRNRAP. The CDR3 is made up of 16 amino acids. Trimming took 5 bases from V and 1 from J; bases not matched to a gene: 8. The CDR3, as DNA: TGTGCTAGTGGTGTGACAGGGGGTCTACGCCAAGAGACCCAGTACTTC. Encoded protein: CASGVTGGLRQETQYF.

The rearrangement uses TRBV2 and TRBJ1-5; D call uncertain. Germline V CDR1 and CDR2: SNHLY, FYNNEI. The CDR3 runs 12 residues. V was clipped by 7 bases and J by 4 bases, with 8 bases between them. The CDR3 nucleotides are TGTGCCAGCAAGGAGGGTAATCAGCCCCAGCATTTT. It is translated as CASKEGNQPQHF.

The chain uses TRBV28 and TRBJ2-3, with D possibly matching TRBD2 (6 bases). From germline, CDR1 is MDHEN and CDR2 SYDVKM. V lost 6 bases and J lost 1, with 14 bases in between. The CDR3 covers 15 residues. CDR3: CASRTPASGTDTQYF. CDR3 in DNA: TGTGCCAGCAGGACCCCAGCTAGCGGCACAGATACGCAGTATTTT.

The V call is TRBV18, the J call TRBJ2-7, with 9 positions matching TRBD1. The CDR3 is made up of 15 amino acids. V lost 6 bases and J lost 3; bases outside the gene matches: 9. Per germline, CDR1 KGHSH and CDR2 LQKENI. The CDR3 DNA is TGTGCCAGCTCTCCTCTGGGACAGGGAAACTACGAGCAGTACTTC. Its translation is CASSPLGQGNYEQYF.

This rearrangement joins TRBV28 to TRBJ1-2, with TRBD1 identical over 8 bases. V lost 6 bases, J lost 6 bases, and 12 bases stayed unmatched. This CDR3 comprises 15 residues. In germline, CDR1 is MDHEN, CDR2 SYDVKM. The CDR3 protein is CASRRSDRGSDGYTF. The CDR3 DNA follows: TGTGCCAGCAGACGCTCCGACAGGGGCTCGGATGGCTACACCTTC.

The rearrangement joins TRBV11-2 to TRBJ2-7; unclear D gene. The V gene lost 2 bases and the J gene lost 0 bases, with 8 bases spanning the gap. Germline CDR1 SGHAT, CDR2 FQNNGV. The CDR3 has 14 residues. The CDR3 nucleotides are TGTGCCAGCAGCTTAATCTCCAGCTCCTACGAGCAGTACTTC. It is translated as CASSLISSSYEQYF.

The chain joins TRBV11-2 to TRBJ1-3; D may be TRBD1 (5 bases). This CDR3 region has 16 residues. Germline CDR1 SGHAT, CDR2 FQNNGV. Trimming left V 5 bases short and J 5 bases short, with 19 bases between. CDR3 protein: CASSLTGRGWRNTIYF. DNA of the CDR3: TGTGCCAGCAGCCTTACTGGGAGGGGATGGAGAAACACCATATATTTT.

The chain combines TRBV7-2 with TRBJ2-3; 13 bases line up with TRBD2. CDR3 length: 17 amino acids. Trimming removed 1 base from V and 5 bases from J; junction bases left unmatched: 6. Germline CDR1 and CDR2: SGHTA and FQGNSA. The DNA for the CDR3 is TGTGCCAGCAGCTTAGATTTCGGACTAGCGGGAGTAGATACGCAGTATTTT. Translating gives CASSLDFGLAGVDTQYF.

The chain carries TRBV4-3 and TRBJ2-7, with D perhaps matching TRBD1 (6 bases). The germline V gene encodes CDR1 LGHNA and CDR2 YSLEER. The CDR3 length is 15 residues. Trimming took off 1 base at V and 4 bases at J, with 14 bases between the two ends. DNA for the CDR3: TGCGCCAGCAGCCAAGTGGTCCGACAGGCATACGAGCAGTACTTC. It codes for CASSQVVRQAYEQYF.

This clone turned up a few times. The chain carries TRBV10-3 and TRBJ2-7; maybe TRBD1 (5 bases). V dropped 0 bases and J dropped 3 bases, with 21 bases sitting between them. Germline loops: CDR1 ENHRY, CDR2 SYGVKD. The CDR3 runs 18 residues. Here the CDR3 reads CAISESNGVGDGYYEQYF. The CDR3, as DNA: TGTGCCATCAGTGAGTCGAATGGGGTAGGGGATGGGTACTACGAGCAGTACTTC.

This clone was counted a few times. V and J are TRBV30 and TRBJ2-3; weak D call: TRBD2 (5 bases). V lost 3 bases to trimming and J lost 6 bases, with 10 bases between them. This CDR3 has 12 residues. The V gene's germline CDR1 is GTSNPN and CDR2 SVGIG (reference sequence). The CDR3 sequence: CAWSLAVDTQYF. In nucleotides, the CDR3 is TGTGCCTGGAGCCTAGCAGTTGATACGCAGTATTTT.

This chain links TRBV6-6 with TRBJ2-7; D tentatively fits TRBD1 or TRBD2 (6 bases each). Germline CDR1 is MNHNY and CDR2 is SVGAGI (reference sequence). The CDR3 covers 14 residues. Between the trimmed V and J ends, which lost 4 bases and 5 bases, there was a span of 15 bases. The CDR3 nucleotides are TGTGCCAGCAGTTCCGCCAGGGGAGGTAACGAGCAGTACTTC. The encoded protein is CASSSARGGNEQYF.

The gene calls are TRBV6-5 and TRBJ1-2; no clear D gene. Between the trimmed V and J ends, which lost 2 bases and 8 bases, there was a span of 12 bases. Germline CDR1 MNHEY, CDR2 SVGAGI. CDR3 length: 13 residues. The CDR3 here is CASSYIGDRGYTF. In DNA, the CDR3 is TGTGCCAGCAGTTACATCGGGGATCGCGGCTACACCTTC.